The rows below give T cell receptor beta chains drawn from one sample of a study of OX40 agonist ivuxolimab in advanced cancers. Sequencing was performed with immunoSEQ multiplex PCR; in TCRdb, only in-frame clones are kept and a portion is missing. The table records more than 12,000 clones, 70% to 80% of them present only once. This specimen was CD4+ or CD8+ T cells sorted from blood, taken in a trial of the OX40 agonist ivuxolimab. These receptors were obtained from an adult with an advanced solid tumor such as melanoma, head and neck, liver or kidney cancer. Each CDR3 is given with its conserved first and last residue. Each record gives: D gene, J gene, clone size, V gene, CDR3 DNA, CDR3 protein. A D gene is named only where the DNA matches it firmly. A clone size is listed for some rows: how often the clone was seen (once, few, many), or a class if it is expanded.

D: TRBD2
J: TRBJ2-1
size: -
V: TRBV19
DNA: TGTGCCATACGGACTAGCGGGGGAGGCGGTGAGCAGTTCTTC
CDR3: CAIRTSGGGGEQFF

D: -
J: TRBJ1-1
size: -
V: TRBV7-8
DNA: TGTGCCAGCAGCTCAGACGGATGGGGTGGCCACACTGAAGCTTTCTTT
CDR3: CASSSDGWGGHTEAFF

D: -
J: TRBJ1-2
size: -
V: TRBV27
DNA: TGTGCCAGCAGTTTCTCAACTAACTATGGCTACACCTTC
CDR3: CASSFSTNYGYTF

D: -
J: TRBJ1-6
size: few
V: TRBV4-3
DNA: TGCGCCAGCAGCCAAGCCTACACTTCTTGGAATTCACCCCTCCACTTT
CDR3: CASSQAYTSWNSPLHF

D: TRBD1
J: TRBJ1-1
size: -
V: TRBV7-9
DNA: TGTGCCAGCAGCTTAGCCCGGGACAGAGACCAAGCTTTCTTT
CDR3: CASSLARDRDQAFF

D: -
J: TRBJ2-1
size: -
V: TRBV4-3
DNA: TGCGCCAGCAGCCAATATGAAGGGGCCAATGAGCAGTTCTTC
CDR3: CASSQYEGANEQFF

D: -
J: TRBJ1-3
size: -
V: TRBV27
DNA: TGTGCCAGCAGTTTGAGTCCCTCTGGAAACACCATATATTTT
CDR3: CASSLSPSGNTIYF

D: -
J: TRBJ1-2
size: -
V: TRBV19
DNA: TGTGCCAGTAGTATCGGAGGAATAAACTATGGCTACACCTTC
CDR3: CASSIGGINYGYTF

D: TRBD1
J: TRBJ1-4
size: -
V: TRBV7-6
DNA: TGTGCCAGCAGCTTAGGAGGGGGCAATGAAAAACTGTTTTTT
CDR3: CASSLGGGNEKLFF

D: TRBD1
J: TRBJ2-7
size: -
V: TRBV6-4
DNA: TGTGCCAGCAGTCCCGGAGCGGGACAGGGGGCCGGGGAGCAGTACTTC
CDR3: CASSPGAGQGAGEQYF

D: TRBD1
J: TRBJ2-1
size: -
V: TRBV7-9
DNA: TGTGCCAGCAGCTCCGGGACAGGGATCAATGAGCAGTTCTTC
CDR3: CASSSGTGINEQFF

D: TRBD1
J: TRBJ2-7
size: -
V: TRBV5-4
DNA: TGCGCCAGCAGCCAAGCAGGGGGCGGAACCGGCGAGCAGTACTTC
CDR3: CASSQAGGGTGEQYF

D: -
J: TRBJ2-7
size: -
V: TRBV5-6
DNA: TGTGCCAGCAGCTCCGGGACGTACTACGAGCAGTACTTC
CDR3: CASSSGTYYEQYF

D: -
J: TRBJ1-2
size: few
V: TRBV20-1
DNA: TGCAAGTTCGGAGATGGCTACACCTTC
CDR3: CKFGDGYTF

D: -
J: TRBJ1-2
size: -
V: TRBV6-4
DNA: TGTGCCAGCAGTGAGGGGGGATCGGGCTATGGCTACACCTTC
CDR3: CASSEGGSGYGYTF

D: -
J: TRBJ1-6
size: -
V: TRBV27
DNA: TGTGCCAGCAGTCCCGGGAGATCACCCCTCCACTTT
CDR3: CASSPGRSPLHF

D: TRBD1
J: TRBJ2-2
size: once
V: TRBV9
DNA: TGTGCCAGCAGCGCTAGGACAGGGGAGGACACCGGGGAGCTGTTTTTT
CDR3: CASSARTGEDTGELFF

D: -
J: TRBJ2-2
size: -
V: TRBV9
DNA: TGTGCCAGCACCCGGGCTAGTCACACCGGGGAGCTGTTTTTT
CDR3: CASTRASHTGELFF

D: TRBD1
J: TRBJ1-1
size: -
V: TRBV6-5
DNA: TGTGCCAGCAGCATGACAGGGGGCACTGAAGCTTTCTTT
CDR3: CASSMTGGTEAFF

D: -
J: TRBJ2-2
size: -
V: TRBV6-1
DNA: TGTGCCAGCAGTGAAGCTGTAGGGATCAGCGGGGAGCTGTTTTTT
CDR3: CASSEAVGISGELFF

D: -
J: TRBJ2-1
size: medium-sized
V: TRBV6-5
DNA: TGTGCCAGCAACAGGGGGGGTGAGCAGTTCTTC
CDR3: CASNRGGEQFF

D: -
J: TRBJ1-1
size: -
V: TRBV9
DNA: TGTGCCAGCAGCACAATGGGAAACACTGAAGCTTTCTTT
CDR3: CASSTMGNTEAFF

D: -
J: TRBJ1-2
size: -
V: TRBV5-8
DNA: TGTGCCAGCAGCTTTCGGACGGTTAAATATAACTATGGCTACACCTTC
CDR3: CASSFRTVKYNYGYTF

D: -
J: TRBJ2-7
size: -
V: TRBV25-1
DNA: TGTGCCAGCAGTCCGTCAGGGGCCCACGAGCAGTACTTC
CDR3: CASSPSGAHEQYF

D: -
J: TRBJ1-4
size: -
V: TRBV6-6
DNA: TGTGCCAGCAGTTACCTAGGGGTAGCTAATGAAAAACTGTTTTTT
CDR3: CASSYLGVANEKLFF

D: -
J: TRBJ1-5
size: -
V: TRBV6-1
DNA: TGTGCCAGCAGGGAAGGACCTACCCCATATAGCAATCAGCCCCAGCATTTT
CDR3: CASREGPTPYSNQPQHF

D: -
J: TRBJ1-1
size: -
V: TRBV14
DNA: TGTGCCAGCAGCCAAGACTGGAGGGGGAGTAACACTGAAGCTTTCTTT
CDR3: CASSQDWRGSNTEAFF

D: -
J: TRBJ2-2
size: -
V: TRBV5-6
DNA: TGTGCCAGCAGCAAGGTCGCCGGGGAGCTGTTTTTT
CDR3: CASSKVAGELFF

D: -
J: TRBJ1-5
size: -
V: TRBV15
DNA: TGTGCCACCAGCAGCTCAAACCCGACAGGAGGCAATCAGCCCCAGCATTTT
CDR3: CATSSSNPTGGNQPQHF

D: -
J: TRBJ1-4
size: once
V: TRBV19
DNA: TGTGCCAGTAAGTCGATGGTGCGTGAAAAACTGTTTTTT
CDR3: CASKSMVREKLFF

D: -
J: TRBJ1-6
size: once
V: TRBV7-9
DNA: TGTGCCAGCAGCTTAGTGCAGGGGAATTCACCCCTCCACTTT
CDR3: CASSLVQGNSPLHF

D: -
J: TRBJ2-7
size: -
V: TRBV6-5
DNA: TGTGCCAGCAGTTACTCGTGGGGCCCGCAGGGGAACGAGCAGTACTTC
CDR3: CASSYSWGPQGNEQYF

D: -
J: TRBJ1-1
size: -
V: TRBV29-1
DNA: TGCAGCCCTGAGGGGATGGGGCACACTGAAGCTTTCTTT
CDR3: CSPEGMGHTEAFF

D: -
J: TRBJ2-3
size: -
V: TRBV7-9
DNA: TGTGCCAGCAGCTCGGATTATTTT
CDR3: CASSSDYF

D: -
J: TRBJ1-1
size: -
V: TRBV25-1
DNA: TGTGCCAGCAGGGGGCCCCGCAGTAGAGCTGAAGCTTTCTTT
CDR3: CASRGPRSRAEAFF

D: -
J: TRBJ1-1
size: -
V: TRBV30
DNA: TGTGCCTGGAGTCAGGGGTTAGGGACTGAAGCTTTCTTT
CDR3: CAWSQGLGTEAFF

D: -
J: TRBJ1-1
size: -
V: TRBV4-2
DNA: TGTGCCAGCAGCCAAGAGGGCGGGAACACTGAAGCTTTCTTT
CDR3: CASSQEGGNTEAFF

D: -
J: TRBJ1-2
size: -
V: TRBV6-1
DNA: TGTGCCAGCAGTGAAAATGGGTGGGGGGGCTATGGCTACACCTTC
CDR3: CASSENGWGGYGYTF

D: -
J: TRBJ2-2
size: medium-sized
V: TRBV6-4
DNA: TGTGCCAGCAGCGAAAGCACCGGGGAGCTGTTTTTT
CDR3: CASSESTGELFF

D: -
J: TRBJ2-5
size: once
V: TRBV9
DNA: TGTGCCAGCAGCGTAGAGGACCTTAACTACCAAGAGACCCAGTACTTC
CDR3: CASSVEDLNYQETQYF

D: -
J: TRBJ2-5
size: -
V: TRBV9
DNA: TGTGCCAGCAGCCAATCCCCTATACGGGGCCAAGAGACCCAGTACTTC
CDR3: CASSQSPIRGQETQYF

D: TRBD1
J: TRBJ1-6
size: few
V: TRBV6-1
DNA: TGTGCCAGCAGTGAACAGGGGGCACCCCTCCACTTT
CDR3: CASSEQGAPLHF

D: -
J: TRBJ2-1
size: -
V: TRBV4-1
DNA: TGCGCCAGCAGCCCGAATCAGGGATGGAATGAGCAGTTCTTC
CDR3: CASSPNQGWNEQFF